This TCR beta chain was documented in a study of neoadjuvant anti-PD-1 for oral cavity cancer. On the study more broadly: Most patients had three to four biweekly doses of 3 mg/kg nivolumab before resection. Patients without progression got a fourth dose around day 43.

Most PBMC samples had 400 to 550 ng input DNA in six replicates. Only in-frame clones appear in the TCRdb table, and some are missing; sequencing was by immunoSEQ multiplex PCR. The table has tens of thousands of clones, roughly four fifths seen once. These newly diagnosed stage II-IVA oral cavity squamous cell carcinoma patients had no prior systemic or radiation treatment. Between the trimmed V and J ends, which lost 3 bases and 3 bases, there was a span of 19 bases. In germline, CDR1 is SGHRS, CDR2 YFSETQ. This CDR3 has 16 amino acids. The sequenced sample was PBMCs, obtained before nivolumab (anti-PD-1) treatment. The sequence derives from a person aged 35-79 years with oral cavity squamous cell carcinoma. This sequence joins TRBV5-1 and TRBJ2-7; perhaps TRBD1 as D (6 bases). CDR3 bases: TGCGCCAGCAGCTCGGCGGTGGACAGAGCTATCTACGAGCAGTACTTC. Protein: CASSSAVDRAIYEQYF.